The clone carrying this T cell receptor beta chain was seen only a few times. Its matching antigen is unknown. With V trimmed by 2 bases and J by 3 bases, 10 bases remained unmatched. The CDR3 is 17 residues long. Germline values: CDR1 MNHEY, CDR2 SMNVEV (reference sequence). The PCR was carried out with 60 Vbeta primers and 13 Jbeta primers. The protocol was immunoSEQ multiplex PCR, while the TCRdb copy is restricted to in-frame clones and leaves out a portion. The sample yields over 95,000 clones, 60% to 85% seen once. The data were obtained in a study of cytomegalovirus exposure and HLA in healthy donors. The study, taken as a whole, reports: The authors later found most CMV-associated TCR beta chains appeared HLA-restricted.

The specimen sequenced was PBMCs. This sequence was found in a female donor in good health and CMV-seronegative. J is TRBJ1-5 and V is TRBV27; TRBD1 matches at 7 bases. The CDR3 sequence: CASSLRGQTTYNQPQHF. The CDR3 DNA reads TGTGCCAGCAGTTTAAGGGGACAGACGACTTACAATCAGCCCCAGCATTTT.